This entry lists 30 T cell receptor beta chains sequenced from one sample in a study of T cell responses to AZD1222 COVID-19 vaccine. Some clones are missing from TCRdb's copy, which holds only in-frame ones; the method was immunoSEQ multiplex PCR. The table records tens of thousands of clones, approximately 83% of them present only once. Source: peripheral blood, taken 28 days after the second AZD1222 dose. These receptors were obtained from an adult who received the AZD1222 COVID-19 vaccine.

The V gene is TRBV7-9, the J gene TRBJ1-4; D perhaps matches TRBD1 (5 bases). The CDR3 is 15 residues long. Germline-derived CDR1 and CDR2 are SEHNR and FQNEAQ (reference sequence). Trimming pared 5 bases from V and 7 bases from J, leaving 17 bases between. The CDR3 coding sequence is TGTGCCAGCAGCCTCTCGCGGGGGAGTGGTGAAAAACTGTTTTTT. Its translation is CASSLSRGSGEKLFF.

V gene TRBV7-2 combines with J gene TRBJ2-1; the match to TRBD2 covers 10 bases. J gave up 4 bases and V 5 bases, and 5 bases lay outside the gene matches. The CDR3 consists of 15 residues. CDR1 is SGHTA and CDR2 is FQGNSA in the germline V gene. The CDR3 coding sequence is TGTGCCAGCAGCACGACTAGCGGGTTATACAATGAGCAGTTCTTC. It is translated as CASSTTSGLYNEQFF.

The DNA for the CDR3 is TGTGCCAGCAGTTCAGTAGGGCCCACAGATACGCAGTATTTT. Translated: CASSSVGPTDTQYF. The chain uses TRBV27 and TRBJ2-3; D unresolved. This CDR3 comprises 14 residues. Germline V gene data show CDR1 as MNHEY and CDR2 as SMNVEV (reference sequence). The V gene lost 4 bases and the J gene lost 2 bases, with 10 bases spanning the gap.

The V gene is TRBV7-9, the J gene TRBJ2-5; 11 bases fit TRBD1. The CDR3 sequence is 15 residues long. Germline V gene lookup returns CDR1 SEHNR and CDR2 FQNEAQ (reference sequence). Trimming cost V 5 bases and J 3 bases; bases outside gene matches: 5. CDR3 in amino acids: CASSTSGQGEETQYF. The CDR3 DNA sequence: TGTGCCAGCAGCACATCGGGACAGGGGGAAGAGACCCAGTACTTC. The complete variable domain, with remaining parts taken from reference TRBV7-9 and TRBJ2-5, reads DTGVSQNPRHKITKRGQNVTFRCDPISEHNRLYWYRQTLGQGPEFLTYFQNEAQLEKSRLLSDRFSAERPKGSFSTLEIQRTEQGDSAMYLCASSTSGQGEETQYFGPGTRLLVL.

The chain employs TRBV18 and TRBJ1-5; D might be TRBD1 (5 bases). V was clipped by 6 bases and J by 0 bases, with 9 bases between them. The CDR3 runs to 14 residues. Per germline, CDR1 KGHSH and CDR2 LQKENI. In nucleotides, the CDR3 is TGTGCCAGCTCGGAGGGGAATAGCAATCAGCCCCAGCATTTT. Translating gives CASSEGNSNQPQHF.

The chain has TRBV5-1 and TRBJ1-1, with 9 bases matching TRBD1. V was pared by 5 bases and J by 0 bases, with 5 bases of the junction left unmatched. The V gene's germline CDR1 is SGHRS and CDR2 YFSETQ. The CDR3 has 15 residues. The chain's CDR3 is CASSRTGALNTEAFF. In DNA form, the CDR3 reads TGCGCCAGCAGTCGGACAGGGGCGTTGAACACTGAAGCTTTCTTT.

The gene calls are TRBV30 and TRBJ2-7; D is possibly TRBD1 (6 bases). Between the trimmed V and J ends, which lost 3 bases and 0 bases, there was a span of 21 bases. The CDR3 totals 17 residues. Germline CDR1 and CDR2: GTSNPN and SVGIG (reference sequence). CDR3 sequence: CAWSLGSQGRGSYEQYF. CDR3 coding DNA: TGTGCCTGGAGCCTAGGGAGCCAGGGCAGGGGCTCCTACGAGCAGTACTTC.

The chain employs TRBV7-2 and TRBJ2-1, with 10 positions matching TRBD2. In germline, CDR1 is SGHTA, CDR2 FQGNSA. The junction had 5 bases not matched to a gene; V was cut back by 4 bases and J by 5 bases. This CDR3 is 15 amino acids long. CDR3 region: CASSSGLAANNEQFF. CDR3 sequence (DNA): TGTGCCAGCAGCTCCGGACTAGCGGCAAACAATGAGCAGTTCTTC.

The chain has TRBV5-1 and TRBJ2-3; 8 nucleotides align to TRBD2. Germline V gene sequence: CDR1 SGHRS, CDR2 YFSETQ. V lost 3 bases and J lost 8; bases outside the gene matches: 17. The CDR3 totals 17 residues. CDR3 sequence (DNA): TGCGCCAGCAGCTCCCCTCCTGGACTAGCACCCCCGAGTACGCAGTATTTT. It yields the protein CASSSPPGLAPPSTQYF.

The chain uses TRBV10-3 and TRBJ2-7, with D possibly TRBD1 on 6 matching bases. Germline V CDR1 and CDR2: ENHRY, SYGVKD. CDR3 length: 15 amino acids. V lost 6 bases and J 2 bases, leaving 17 bases between the germline ends. The CDR3 region is CAISVTGQPTYEQYF. CDR3 nucleotide sequence: TGTGCCATCAGCGTAACGGGACAACCAACCTACGAGCAGTACTTC.

The V call is TRBV9, the J call TRBJ2-7, with 8 nucleotides matching TRBD2. The CDR3 consists of 16 residues. The J segment lost 5 bases and the V segment lost 4 bases, leaving 14 bases of the junction unmatched. Germline assignment: CDR1 SGDLS and CDR2 YYNGEE. The CDR3 DNA reads as TGTGCCAGCAGCAACACGGCGGCGAGCGGGAGTGACGAGCAGTACTTC. Translation gives CASSNTAASGSDEQYF.

J is TRBJ2-5 and V is TRBV11-2, with D perhaps being TRBD1 or TRBD2 (5 bases each). Germline lookup yields CDR1 SGHAT and CDR2 FQNNGV. The CDR3 extends over 14 amino acids. Between the trimmed V and J ends, which lost 7 bases and 4 bases, there was a span of 16 bases. The CDR3 here is CASTRDGRLETQYF. DNA of the CDR3: TGTGCCAGCACCCGGGACGGAAGGTTAGAGACCCAGTACTTC. The entire variable domain, with the rest obtained from reference TRBV11-2 and TRBJ2-5, is as follows: EAGVAQSPRYKIIEKRQSVAFWCNPISGHATLYWYQQILGQGPKLLIQFQNNGVVDDSQLPKDRFSAERLKGVDSTLKIQPAKLEDSAVYLCASTRDGRLETQYFGPGTRLLVL.

This rearrangement joins TRBV19 to TRBJ2-2, with D unclear. Germline V gene lookup returns CDR1 LNHDA and CDR2 SQIVND (reference sequence). This CDR3 is built from 14 residues. V was pared by 7 bases and J by 0 bases, with 9 bases between. DNA of the CDR3: TGTGCCAGTAACAACGGAGCGAACACCGGGGAGCTGTTTTTT. Its protein product is CASNNGANTGELFF.

CDR3: CASSLGAGERTGELFF. DNA for the CDR3: TGTGCCAGCAGCTTAGGTGCAGGAGAGCGCACCGGGGAGCTGTTTTTT. The chain combines TRBV7-3 with TRBJ2-2; the D is unclear. Trimming cost V 2 bases and J 4 bases, with 14 bases left between them. Germline loops: CDR1 SGHTA, CDR2 FQGTGA. The CDR3 has 16 residues. The full variable domain, rest sourced from reference TRBV7-3 and TRBJ2-2, is GAGVSQTPSNKVTEKGKYVELRCDPISGHTALYWYRQSLGQGPEFLIYFQGTGAADDSGLPNDRFFAVRPEGSVSTLKIQRTERGDSAVYLCASSLGAGERTGELFFGEGSRLTVL.

The rearrangement uses TRBV6-4 and TRBJ2-3; 8 nucleotides line up with TRBD1. This CDR3 contains 17 residues. Germline CDR1 is MRHNA and CDR2 is SNTAGT. V gave up 4 bases and J gave up 4 bases; unmatched junction bases: 13. The CDR3 region has the DNA TGTGCCAGCAGTGCTGCCCCCCCAGGGGGCCGATCAGATACGCAGTATTTT. This encodes CASSAAPPGGRSDTQYF.

The V and J genes are TRBV5-1 and TRBJ2-2; D is undetermined. The CDR3 runs 16 residues. Trimming took off 0 bases at V and 1 base at J, with 10 bases between the two ends. CDR1 SGHRS and CDR2 YFSETQ come from the germline V gene. CDR3: CASSLAEAGNTGELFF. The CDR3 DNA is TGCGCCAGCAGCTTGGCCGAGGCAGGGAACACCGGGGAGCTGTTTTTT.

The chain combines TRBV7-8 with TRBJ1-1, with D unresolved. Germline V gene lookup returns CDR1 SGHVS and CDR2 FQNEAQ. V was clipped by 6 bases and J by 0 bases, with 11 bases between them. This CDR3 has 14 residues. The CDR3 is CASSQLTLNTEAFF. CDR3 bases: TGTGCCAGCAGTCAACTCACATTGAACACTGAAGCTTTCTTT.

V gene TRBV25-1 combines with J gene TRBJ1-2; TRBD1 matches 7 bases. CDR1 and CDR2 (germline): MGHDK, SYGVNS. The V gene end was trimmed by 3 bases and the J gene end by 4 bases; junction bases not matched to a gene: 8. This CDR3 has 15 amino acids. The chain's CDR3 is CASSDWGRGTYGYTF. The CDR3 DNA follows: TGTGCCAGCAGTGATTGGGGCAGGGGGACCTATGGCTACACCTTC.

The chain links TRBV25-1 to TRBJ2-1; TRBD2 matches at 8 bases. This CDR3 contains 13 residues. After removal of 3 bases from V and 10 bases from J, the junction contained 5 bases not matched to a gene. CDR1 and CDR2 (germline): MGHDK, SYGVNS. CDR3: CASSDWTSLEQFF. In DNA form, the CDR3 reads TGTGCCAGCAGTGACTGGACTAGCCTCGAGCAGTTCTTC.

The genes are TRBV12-5 and TRBJ1-1, with a weak D call TRBD1 (5 bases). CDR1 and CDR2 (germline): LGHNT, FRNRAP. The CDR3 is made up of 13 amino acids. The V end lost 6 bases, the J end lost 5 bases, and 13 bases lay between the germline ends. CDR3 DNA: TGTGCTAGTGGGGGGCAGGGAGGGACTGAAGCTTTCTTT. It is translated as CASGGQGGTEAFF.

The CDR3 is CASSPSGGDSAYEQYF. For the CDR3, the DNA is TGTGCCAGCAGCCCCTCAGGGGGCGATTCGGCCTACGAGCAGTACTTC. This chain uses TRBV7-3 with TRBJ2-7; 8 positions agree with TRBD1. The CDR3 has 16 amino acids. Germline trimming cut 5 bases from V and 2 bases from J; bases unmatched to any gene: 11. Germline lookup yields CDR1 SGHTA and CDR2 FQGTGA. Full variable domain (remainder filled in from reference TRBV7-3 and TRBJ2-7): GAGVSQTPSNKVTEKGKYVELRCDPISGHTALYWYRQSLGQGPEFLIYFQGTGAADDSGLPNDRFFAVRPEGSVSTLKIQRTERGDSAVYLCASSPSGGDSAYEQYFGPGTRLTVT.

The V gene is TRBV28, the J gene TRBJ2-1; TRBD2 matches at 8 bases. This CDR3 comprises 17 residues. Trimming at V came to 5 bases and at J to 8 bases, leaving 17 bases not matched to a gene. Germline V gene sequence: CDR1 MDHEN, CDR2 SYDVKM. The CDR3 sequence is CASSPPGLAGRDDEQFF. CDR3 DNA: TGTGCCAGCAGTCCCCCCGGGCTAGCCGGGAGGGATGATGAGCAGTTCTTC.

The chain joins TRBV5-1 to TRBJ2-7; 8 nucleotides align to TRBD1. CDR3 length equals 14 residues. From germline, CDR1 is SGHRS and CDR2 YFSETQ. The V gene end was trimmed by 4 bases and the J gene end by 3 bases; junction bases not matched to a gene: 6. CDR3 sequence: CASSGLTGDYEQYF. The CDR3 nucleotides read TGCGCCAGCAGCGGCTTGACAGGGGACTACGAGCAGTACTTC. Full variable domain (missing parts from reference TRBV5-1 and TRBJ2-7): KAGVTQTPRYLIKTRGQQVTLSCSPISGHRSVSWYQQTPGQGLQFLFEYFSETQRNKGNFPGRFSGRQFSNSRSEMNVSTLELGDSALYLCASSGLTGDYEQYFGPGTRLTVT.

Note on this clone: Its ends do not fully match the called genes, so a read error is possible. The chain carries TRBV7-2 and TRBJ2-5, with a tentative D call TRBD2 (5 bases). This CDR3 has 17 residues. CDR1 and CDR2 (germline): SGHTA, FQGNSA. The CDR3 region is CASSLDLGMGKLSSGNF. CDR3 DNA: TGTGCCAGCAGCTTAGACTTGGGGATGGGTAAGCTATCGTCGGGGAACTTC.

The rearrangement uses TRBV5-1 and TRBJ2-1, with 8 bases aligning to TRBD1. This CDR3 has 12 amino acids. Germline loops: CDR1 SGHRS, CDR2 YFSETQ. V was clipped by 4 bases and J by 7 bases; unmatched bases: 1. CDR3 sequence: CASSRDRNEQFF. CDR3 nucleotide sequence: TGCGCCAGCAGCAGGGACAGGAATGAGCAGTTCTTC.

The chain carries TRBV3-1 (or the pseudogene TRBV3-2) and TRBJ2-7; TRBD2 matches 9 bases. Per the germline V gene, CDR1 is LGHDT and CDR2 is YNNKEL (reference sequence). The CDR3 length is 18 residues. V shed 4 bases, J shed 2 bases, and the junction held 15 bases outside the gene matches. This CDR3 is CASSPQFGGGAAAYEQYF. The CDR3 DNA sequence: TGTGCCAGCAGCCCCCAGTTTGGCGGGGGGGCGGCAGCCTACGAGCAGTACTTC.

V gene TRBV28 combines with J gene TRBJ1-2; D is perhaps TRBD1 (5 bases). Germline loops: CDR1 MDHEN, CDR2 SYDVKM. Trimming removed 7 bases from V and 7 bases from J, with 16 bases in between. CDR3 length: 13 residues. In nucleotides, the CDR3 is TGTGCCAGCACCTCTCGGCAGGGAGGTGGCTACACCTTC. Translated, it gives CASTSRQGGGYTF.

The chain is built from TRBV5-1 and TRBJ2-1; no reliable D call. The germline CDR1 and CDR2 sequences are SGHRS and YFSETQ. The CDR3 extends over 13 amino acids. V gave up 4 bases and J gave up 9 bases, with 14 bases separating them. This CDR3 reads CASSPSIGGEQFF. For the CDR3, the DNA is TGCGCCAGCAGCCCCTCGATAGGCGGTGAGCAGTTCTTC.

The chain has TRBV7-2 and TRBJ2-1; 7 nucleotides match TRBD2. This CDR3 is 15 amino acids long. Germline V CDR1 and CDR2: SGHTA, FQGNSA. Losses at the gene ends were 1 base for V and 4 bases for J; bases not matched to a gene: 4. Written as DNA, the CDR3 is TGTGCCAGCAGCTTAGTGGCGGGGGAGTACAATGAGCAGTTCTTC. It encodes CASSLVAGEYNEQFF.

This clone was counted a single time. The rearrangement joins TRBV12-3 or TRBV12-4 to TRBJ1-1; D uncertain. V was clipped by 1 base and J by 11 bases, with 14 bases between them. This CDR3 contains 13 residues. Here the CDR3 reads CASSLEGRRRAFF. The CDR3 DNA reads as TGTGCCAGCAGTTTAGAGGGCCGTCGGAGGGCTTTCTTT.